The present T cell receptor beta chain was sequenced within a study of cytomegalovirus exposure and HLA in healthy donors. General study points: What TCR beta sequences reportedly achieved was accurate prediction of HLA-A and HLA-B alleles in most subjects.

The PCR contained 60 Vbeta and 13 Jbeta primers. Sequencing was performed with immunoSEQ multiplex PCR; in TCRdb, only in-frame clones are kept and a portion is missing. The data hold roughly 87,000 clones, with around 79% observed a single time. As concerns this clone: What it recognizes is unknown.

This CDR3 contains 15 residues. V dropped 0 bases and J dropped 1 base, with 13 bases sitting between them. Germline assignment: CDR1 SQVTM and CDR2 ANQGSEA. This TCR came from a middle-aged woman in good health and CMV-seropositive. The chain combines TRBV29-1 with TRBJ2-7; a possible D gene is TRBD2 (6 bases). Sequencing was done on a sample of PBMCs. As DNA, the CDR3 is TGCAGCGTTGAAGATGGTATCGGGGGATCCTACGAGCAGTACTTC. Amino acids: CSVEDGIGGSYEQYF.